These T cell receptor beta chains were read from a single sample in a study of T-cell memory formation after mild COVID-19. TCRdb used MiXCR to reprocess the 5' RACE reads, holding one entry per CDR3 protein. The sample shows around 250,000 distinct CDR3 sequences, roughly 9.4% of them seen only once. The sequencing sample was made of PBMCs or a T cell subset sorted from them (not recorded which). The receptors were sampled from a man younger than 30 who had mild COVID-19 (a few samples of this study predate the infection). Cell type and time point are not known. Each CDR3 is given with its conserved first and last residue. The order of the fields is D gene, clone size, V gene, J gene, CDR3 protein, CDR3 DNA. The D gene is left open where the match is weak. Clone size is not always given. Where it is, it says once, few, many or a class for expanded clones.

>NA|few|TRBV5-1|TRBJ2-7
CASSLAGTLGYEQYF
TGCGCCAGCAGCCTCGCCGGGACACTCGGCTACGAGCAGTACTTC
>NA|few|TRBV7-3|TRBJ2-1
CASSSSGGINEQFF
TGTGCCAGCAGCTCGTCCGGAGGCATTAATGAGCAGTTCTTC
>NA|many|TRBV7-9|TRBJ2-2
CASSFGELFF
TGTGCCAGCAGCTTCGGGGAGCTGTTTTTT
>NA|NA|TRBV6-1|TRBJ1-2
CASGGRTPFGYTF
TGTGCCAGCGGAGGAAGGACACCCTTTGGCTACACCTTC
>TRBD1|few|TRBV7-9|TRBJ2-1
CASTPQGINEQFF
TGTGCCAGCACCCCACAGGGGATCAATGAGCAGTTCTTC
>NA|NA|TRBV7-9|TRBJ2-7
CASSSHREIYEQYF
TGTGCCAGCAGCTCTCACAGGGAGATCTACGAGCAGTACTTC
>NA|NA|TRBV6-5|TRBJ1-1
CASRTEEKAFF
TGTGCCAGCAGGACTGAGGAAAAAGCTTTCTTT
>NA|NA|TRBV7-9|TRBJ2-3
CASSLGPVRGRLTDTQYF
TGTGCCAGCAGCTTAGGCCCCGTAAGGGGGAGGCTGACAGATACGCAGTATTTT
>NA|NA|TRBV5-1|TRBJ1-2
CASSLAGDDGYTF
TGCGCCAGCAGCTTGGCAGGGGACGATGGCTACACCTTC
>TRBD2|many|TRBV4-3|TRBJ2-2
CASSRTRVWVTGELFF
TGCGCCAGCAGCAGGACTAGGGTTTGGGTCACCGGGGAGCTGTTTTTT
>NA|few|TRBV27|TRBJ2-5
CASSLSRGETQYF
TGTGCCAGCAGTTTATCTAGGGGAGAGACCCAGTACTTC
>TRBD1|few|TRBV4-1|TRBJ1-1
CASSLRDRGYTEAFF
TGCGCCAGCAGCCTTCGGGACAGGGGCTACACTGAAGCTTTCTTT
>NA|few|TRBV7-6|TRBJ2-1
CASTLRGGSSYNEQFF
TGTGCCAGCACCCTGCGAGGGGGGAGCTCCTACAATGAGCAGTTCTTC
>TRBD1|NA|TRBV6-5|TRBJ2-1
CASSYSVGDRAYNEQFF
TGTGCCAGCAGTTACTCGGTCGGGGACAGGGCTTACAATGAGCAGTTCTTC
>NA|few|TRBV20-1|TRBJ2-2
CSARASRLANTGELFF
TGCAGTGCTAGAGCAAGTCGGCTAGCGAACACCGGGGAGCTGTTTTTT
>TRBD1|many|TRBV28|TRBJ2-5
CASSREGTDARETQYF
TGTGCCAGCAGCCGCGAGGGGACAGACGCTCGAGAGACCCAGTACTTC
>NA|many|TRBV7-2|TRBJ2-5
CASSRQGEETQYF
TGTGCCAGCAGCCGGCAGGGCGAAGAGACCCAGTACTTC
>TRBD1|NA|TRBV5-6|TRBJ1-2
CASSGTGERGYTF
TGTGCCAGCAGCGGGACAGGGGAGAGGGGCTACACCTTC
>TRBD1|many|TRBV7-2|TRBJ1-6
CASSFRQGNSPLHF
TGTGCCAGCAGCTTCCGACAGGGGAATTCACCCCTCCACTTT
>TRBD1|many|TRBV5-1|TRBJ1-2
CASSLGDSRAISVGYTF
TGCGCCAGCAGCTTGGGGGACAGCAGGGCTATTTCGGTTGGCTACACCTTC
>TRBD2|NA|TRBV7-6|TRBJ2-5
CASSSTSGGLTQYF
TGTGCCAGCAGCTCCACTAGCGGGGGCCTGACCCAGTACTTC
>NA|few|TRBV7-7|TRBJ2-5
CASSLGGSSSPQETQYF
TGTGCTAGCAGCTTAGGAGGGTCTAGCTCCCCACAAGAGACCCAGTACTTC
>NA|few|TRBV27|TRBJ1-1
CASSWVMNTEAFF
TGTGCCAGCAGCTGGGTTATGAACACTGAAGCTTTCTTT
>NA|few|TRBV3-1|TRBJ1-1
CASSRQVETTEAFF
TGTGCCAGCAGCCGACAGGTTGAGACCACTGAAGCTTTCTTT
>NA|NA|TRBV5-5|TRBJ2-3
CASSFAGPPDTQYF
TGTGCCAGCAGCTTCGCAGGGCCCCCAGATACGCAGTATTTT
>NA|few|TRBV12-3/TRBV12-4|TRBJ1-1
CASSFSGRPSVFMNTEAFF
TGTGCCAGCAGTTTCAGCGGCCGTCCTTCAGTATTCATGAACACTGAAGCTTTCTTT
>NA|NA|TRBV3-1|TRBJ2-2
CASSQEDQGGRTGELFF
TGTGCCAGCAGCCAAGAGGACCAGGGCGGTAGGACCGGGGAGCTGTTTTTT
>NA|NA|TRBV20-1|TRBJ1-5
CSAREGHVNQPQHF
TGCAGTGCTAGGGAGGGGCACGTCAATCAGCCCCAGCATTTT
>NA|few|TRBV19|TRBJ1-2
CASSIPRERGYTF
TGTGCCAGTAGTATACCCCGGGAGCGCGGCTACACCTTC
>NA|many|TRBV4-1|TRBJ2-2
CASSQGAKNTGELFF
TGCGCCAGCAGCCAGGGGGCTAAGAACACCGGGGAGCTGTTTTTT
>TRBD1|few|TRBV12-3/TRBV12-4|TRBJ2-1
CASRNRDSVQFF
TGTGCCAGCAGGAACAGGGACAGCGTGCAGTTCTTC
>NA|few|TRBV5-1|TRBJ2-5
CASSFESGIETQYF
TGCGCCAGCAGCTTTGAGTCAGGGATAGAGACCCAGTACTTC
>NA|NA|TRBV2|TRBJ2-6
CASSETPGANVLTF
TGTGCCAGCAGTGAAACTCCTGGGGCCAACGTCCTGACTTTC